This T cell receptor (beta chain) was obtained from a study of T-cell reconstitution after alpha-beta-depleted transplantation in children. Points from the study as a whole: Several hundred graft clones that had expanded were reportedly the source of alpha-beta T cells about two months after transplant. A year post-transplant, T-cell counts and diversity derived mostly from newly produced T cells. Where some patients showed high TCRbeta diversity at day 60, it came from recipient T cells and thymic progenitors that had survived.

It was with unique molecular identifiers that the TCRbeta library was prepared. One entry per CDR3 protein results from TCRdb running MiXCR on the PCR reads. This sample has around 700,000 distinct CDR3 sequences, with around 13% found just once. Germline V lookup: CDR1 GTSNPN, CDR2 SVGIG (reference sequence). The CDR3 runs to 14 residues. Trimming shortened V by 8 bases and J by 6 bases, and 21 bases separated the two germline ends. Remarks on this clonotype: Its matching antigen is unknown.

The sequence came from a girl aged 2 to 10 with congenital amegakaryocytic thrombocytopenia, due to receive a stem cell transplant. Sequencing used PBMCs, obtained before TCRalphabeta/CD19-depleted stem cell transplant. This sequence joins TRBV30 and TRBJ2-3, with a possible D match to TRBD2 (5 bases). CDR3 residues: CALVTGGLRDTQYF. CDR3 nucleotides: TGTGCCCTCGTCACTGGCGGACTTAGGGATACGCAGTATTTT. Together with reference TRBV30 and TRBJ2-3, the CDR3 gives the full variable domain: SQTIHQWPATLVQPVGSPLSLECTVEGTSNPNLYWYRQAAGRGLQLLFYSVGIGQISSEVPQNLSASRPQDRQFILSSKKLLLSDSGFYLCALVTGGLRDTQYFGPGTRLTVL.